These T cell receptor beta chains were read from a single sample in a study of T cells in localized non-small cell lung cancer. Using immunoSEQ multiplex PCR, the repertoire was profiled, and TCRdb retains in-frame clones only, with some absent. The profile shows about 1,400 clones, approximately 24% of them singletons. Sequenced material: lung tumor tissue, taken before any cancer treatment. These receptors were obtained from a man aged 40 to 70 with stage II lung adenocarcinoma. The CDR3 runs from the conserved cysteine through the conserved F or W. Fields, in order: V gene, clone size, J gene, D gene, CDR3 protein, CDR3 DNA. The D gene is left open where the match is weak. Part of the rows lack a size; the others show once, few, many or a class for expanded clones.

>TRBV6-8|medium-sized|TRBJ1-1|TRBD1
CASSYGTGENTEAFF
TGTGCCAGCAGTTACGGGACAGGGGAAAACACTGAAGCTTTCTTT
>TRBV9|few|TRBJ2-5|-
CASKEDTGETQYF
TGTGCCAGCAAGGAAGATACAGGGGAGACCCAGTACTTC
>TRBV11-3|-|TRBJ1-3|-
CASSSNYYQSFIYF
TGTGCCAGCAGCTCGAACTACTATCAGAGTTTCATATATTTT
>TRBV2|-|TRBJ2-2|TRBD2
CASSPGLANTGELFF
TGTGCCAGCAGTCCGGGACTAGCTAACACCGGGGAGCTGTTTTTT
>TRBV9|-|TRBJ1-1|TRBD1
CASRSDRGTEAFF
TGTGCCAGCAGATCGGACAGGGGGACTGAAGCTTTCTTT
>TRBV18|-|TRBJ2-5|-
CASSPLGALQETQYF
TGTGCCAGCTCACCACTGGGAGCACTCCAAGAGACCCAGTACTTC
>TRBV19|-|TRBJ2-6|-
CATSKYSGANVLTF
TGTGCCACCTCAAAGTACTCTGGGGCCAACGTCCTGACTTTC
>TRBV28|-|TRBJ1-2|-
CASKTSGPYGYTF
TGTGCCAGCAAGACCTCGGGGCCCTATGGCTACACCTTC
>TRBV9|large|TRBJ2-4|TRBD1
CASSVAGQGADNIQYF
TGTGCCAGCAGCGTAGCTGGGCAGGGGGCGGATAACATTCAGTACTTC
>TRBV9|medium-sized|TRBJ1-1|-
CASSVTWTSVSEAFF
TGTGCCAGCAGCGTAACATGGACATCGGTTTCTGAAGCTTTCTTT
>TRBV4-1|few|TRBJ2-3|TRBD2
CASSQWTSGGDTQYF
TGCGCCAGCAGCCAATGGACTAGCGGGGGTGATACGCAGTATTTT
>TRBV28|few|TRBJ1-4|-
CASSTRDGNEKLFF
TGTGCCAGCAGTACTCGGGACGGGAATGAAAAACTGTTTTTT
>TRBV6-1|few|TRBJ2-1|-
CASSEGSRAGLDNEQFF
TGTGCCAGCAGTGAAGGTTCGAGGGCAGGGCTGGACAATGAGCAGTTCTTC
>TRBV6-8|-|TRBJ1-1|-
CASSSHMNTEAFF
TGTGCCAGCAGTTCTCACATGAACACTGAAGCTTTCTTT
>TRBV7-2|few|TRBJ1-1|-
CASSIWPNTEAFF
TGTGCCAGCAGCATTTGGCCCAACACTGAAGCTTTCTTT
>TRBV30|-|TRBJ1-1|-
CAWSDPWKGEDTEAFF
TGTGCCTGGAGTGACCCCTGGAAGGGAGAGGACACTGAAGCTTTCTTT
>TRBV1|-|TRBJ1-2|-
CTSSLRDRVGNYGYTF
TGCACCAGCAGCCTCCGGGACAGGGTCGGGAACTATGGCTACACCTTC
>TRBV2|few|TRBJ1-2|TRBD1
CASSTYDRGGGYTF
TGTGCCAGCAGCACCTACGACAGGGGGGGAGGCTACACCTTC
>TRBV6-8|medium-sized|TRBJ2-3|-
CASSRFSKDTQYF
TGTGCCAGCAGCCGATTCTCTAAGGATACGCAGTATTTT
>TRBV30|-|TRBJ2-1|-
CAWSRLIENEQFF
TGTGCCTGGAGTCGCTTGATCGAAAATGAGCAGTTCTTC
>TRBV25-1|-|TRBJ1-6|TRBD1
CARRQGARSGSPNSPLHF
TGTGCCAGAAGACAGGGGGCGAGGAGTGGGAGCCCAAATTCACCCCTCCACTTT
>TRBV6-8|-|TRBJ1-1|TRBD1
CATLDRVGLEAFF
TGTGCCACCTTGGACAGGGTAGGCCTTGAAGCTTTCTTT
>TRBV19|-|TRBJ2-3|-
CASTSGTRSRGTQYF
TGTGCCAGTACCTCCGGGACTAGAAGCAGGGGGACGCAGTATTTT
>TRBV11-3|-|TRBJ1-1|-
CASSFTFDASRRDAFF
TGTGCCAGCAGCTTTACCTTCGACGCTTCCCGGCGGGACGCTTTCTTT
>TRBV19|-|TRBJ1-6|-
CASSMGTSGNSPLHF
TGTGCCAGTAGTATGGGTACCTCTGGGAATTCACCCCTCCACTTT
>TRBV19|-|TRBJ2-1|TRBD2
CASSSTSGGINEQFF
TGTGCCAGTAGTTCCACTAGCGGGGGAATAAATGAGCAGTTCTTC
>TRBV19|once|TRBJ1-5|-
CASSTGGDQPQHF
TGTGCCAGCTCCACGGGGGGAGATCAGCCCCAGCATTTT
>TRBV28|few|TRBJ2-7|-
CASSLFGGSISYEQYF
TGTGCCAGCAGTTTATTTGGGGGGAGTATCTCCTACGAGCAGTACTTC
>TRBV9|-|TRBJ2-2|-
CASSVDSTGELFF
TGTGCCAGCAGCGTAGACTCCACCGGGGAGCTGTTTTTT
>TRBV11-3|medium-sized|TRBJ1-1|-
CASRPGQGDGFRTEAFF
TGTGCCAGCAGACCAGGGCAGGGAGACGGGTTTAGGACTGAAGCTTTCTTT
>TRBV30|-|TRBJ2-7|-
CAWSFSYEQYF
TGTGCCTGGAGTTTCTCCTACGAGCAGTACTTC
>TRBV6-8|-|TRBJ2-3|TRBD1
CASSYVGQGALNPTDTQYF
TGTGCCAGCAGTTATGTGGGACAGGGGGCTTTAAATCCCACAGATACGCAGTATTTT
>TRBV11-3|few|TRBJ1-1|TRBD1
CASSLTTTGVTEAFF
TGTGCCAGCAGCTTAACGACCACAGGGGTGACTGAAGCTTTCTTT
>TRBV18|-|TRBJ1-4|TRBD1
CASSPGTGNEKLFF
TGTGCCAGCTCACCGGGGACAGGGAATGAAAAACTGTTTTTT
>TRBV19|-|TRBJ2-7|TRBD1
CASSMTGGIYEQYF
TGTGCCAGTAGTATGACAGGGGGTATCTACGAGCAGTACTTC
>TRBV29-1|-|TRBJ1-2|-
CSVLDRNYGYTF
TGCAGCGTTCTGGACAGAAACTATGGCTACACCTTC
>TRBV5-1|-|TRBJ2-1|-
CASSPWGYSNEQFF
TGCGCCAGCAGCCCATGGGGGTACAGTAATGAGCAGTTCTTC
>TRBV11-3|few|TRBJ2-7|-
CASSLGVGVRSSYEQYF
TGTGCCAGCAGCTTAGGGGTCGGGGTCCGATCTTCCTACGAGCAGTACTTC
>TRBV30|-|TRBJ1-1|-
CAWSYRGEKNTEAFF
TGTGCCTGGAGTTATCGGGGGGAGAAGAACACTGAAGCTTTCTTT
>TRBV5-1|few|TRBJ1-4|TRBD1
CASSITGEEEKLFF
TGCGCCAGCAGCATTACAGGGGAGGAGGAAAAACTGTTTTTT